These T cell receptor beta chains were read from a single sample in a study of blood T cell dynamics during melanoma immunotherapy. Here immunoSEQ multiplex PCR was the method, and the copy in TCRdb shows in-frame clones only, minus some. The sample shows around 8,100 clones, 81% of them seen only once. Source: blood, taken from a patient treated with checkpoint blockade. These receptors were obtained from a human donor with melanoma. Both conserved end residues are part of each CDR3.

CDR3aa: CASSWGGGQETQYF
len: 14
v_gene: TRBV5-5

CDR3aa: CASSQGDRASSYEQYF
len: 16
v_gene: TRBV28

CDR3aa: CASGGAFTDTQYF
len: 13
v_gene: TRBV2

CDR3aa: CSVVGGLFYEQYF
len: 13
v_gene: TRBV29-1

CDR3aa: CASSQDRGVIGEQFF
len: 15
v_gene: TRBV4-1

CDR3aa: CASSQDGRQGANNEQFF
len: 17
v_gene: TRBV4-1

CDR3aa: CASSESTLSGISGNTIYF
len: 18
v_gene: TRBV7-4

CDR3aa: CASQRGDRGLNEQFF
len: 15
v_gene: TRBV11-1

CDR3aa: CASSLGRAEAFF
len: 12
v_gene: TRBV5-6

CDR3aa: CASSSQTGYGYTF
len: 13
v_gene: TRBV6-5

CDR3aa: CASSQSGTGTGELFF
len: 15
v_gene: TRBV4-3

CDR3aa: CASSLKGDSYNEQFF
len: 15
v_gene: TRBV5-1

CDR3aa: CASSLVASGRAGYEQFF
len: 17
v_gene: TRBV11-1

CDR3aa: CASSQGAGAEAFF
len: 13
v_gene: TRBV7-9

CDR3aa: CASSATGRNQPQHF
len: 14
v_gene: TRBV2

CDR3aa: CASSLLANYEQFF
len: 13
v_gene: TRBV5-1

CDR3aa: CASSYHGQGTYEQYF
len: 15
v_gene: TRBV6-5

CDR3aa: CASSREGTNEKLFF
len: 14
v_gene: TRBV18

CDR3aa: CASSLDGTSGRGASEQFF
len: 18
v_gene: TRBV7-6

CDR3aa: CASSPTGLVQETQYF
len: 15
v_gene: TRBV7-2

CDR3aa: CATSRDGQTYEQYF
len: 14
v_gene: TRBV15

CDR3aa: CASSQDPSTSGRLGSYEQYF
len: 20
v_gene: TRBV5-5

CDR3aa: CASSFNRGHNQPQHF
len: 15
v_gene: TRBV5-6

CDR3aa: CASSGMEVFCNEQFF
len: 15
v_gene: TRBV6-4

CDR3aa: CASSYLPLGAGNEKLFF
len: 17
v_gene: TRBV5-1

CDR3aa: CASSKIIPRGELFF
len: 14
v_gene: TRBV21-1

CDR3aa: CASSPGPDSPLHF
len: 13
v_gene: TRBV25-1

CDR3aa: CASSRGESTDTQYF
len: 14
v_gene: TRBV2

CDR3aa: CASSLDYEQYF
len: 11
v_gene: TRBV7-2

CDR3aa: CASSKQVRSYNSPLHF
len: 16
v_gene: TRBV21-1

CDR3aa: CASSQDSGGAYNEQFF
len: 16
v_gene: TRBV4-2

CDR3aa: CSVRGVESGNTIYF
len: 14
v_gene: TRBV29-1

CDR3aa: CASSPYERGSRKAFF
len: 15
v_gene: TRBV11-2

CDR3aa: CASSQDPIDEQYF
len: 13
v_gene: TRBV5-4

CDR3aa: CASSKDVVLGGELFF
len: 15
v_gene: TRBV5-1

CDR3aa: CASSQDRAGTARTEAFF
len: 17
v_gene: TRBV14

CDR3aa: CASRRPTGELFF
len: 12
v_gene: TRBV28

CDR3aa: CAWSGRGRRDTEAFF
len: 15
v_gene: TRBV30

CDR3aa: CASSPGEFYGYTF
len: 13
v_gene: TRBV7-9

CDR3aa: CASSTHRDLNTEAFF
len: 15
v_gene: TRBV6-1

CDR3aa: CASSRENEKLFF
len: 12
v_gene: TRBV18

CDR3aa: CASSFRQASNQPQHF
len: 15
v_gene: TRBV5-1

CDR3aa: CASSAGTFYNEQFF
len: 14
v_gene: TRBV9

CDR3aa: CASRTGNNSPLHF
len: 13
v_gene: TRBV28